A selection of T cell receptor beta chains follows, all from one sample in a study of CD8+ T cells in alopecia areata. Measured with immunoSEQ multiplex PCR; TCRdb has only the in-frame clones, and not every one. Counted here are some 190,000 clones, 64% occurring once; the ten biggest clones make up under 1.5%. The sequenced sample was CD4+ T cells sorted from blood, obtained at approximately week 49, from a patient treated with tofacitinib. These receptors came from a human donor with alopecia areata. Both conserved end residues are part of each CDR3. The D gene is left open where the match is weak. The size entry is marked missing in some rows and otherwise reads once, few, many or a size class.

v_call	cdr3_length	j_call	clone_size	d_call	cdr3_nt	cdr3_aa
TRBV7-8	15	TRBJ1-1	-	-	TGTGCCAGCAGCTCTATCCCACGGACCGCCACTGAAGCTTTCTTT	CASSSIPRTATEAFF
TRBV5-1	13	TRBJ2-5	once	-	TGCGCCAGCAGGGGATGGGTTCAAGAGACCCAGTACTTC	CASRGWVQETQYF
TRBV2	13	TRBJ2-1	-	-	TGTGCCAGCAGTGAAGGACTAGGGAATGAGCAGTTCTTC	CASSEGLGNEQFF
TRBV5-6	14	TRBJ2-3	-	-	TGTGCCAGCAGCTTGGTGGAGTCCACAGATACGCAGTATTTT	CASSLVESTDTQYF
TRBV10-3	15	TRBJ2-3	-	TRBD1	TGTGCCATCAGTGGACCGGGACAGGGAATGGGTACGCAGTATTTT	CAISGPGQGMGTQYF
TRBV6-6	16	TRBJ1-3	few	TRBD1	TGTGCCAGCACCCCACTTACAGGGGGCCAAGGAAACACCATATATTTT	CASTPLTGGQGNTIYF
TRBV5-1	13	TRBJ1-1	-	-	TGCGCCAGCAGCTTGTCTGTACTCACTGAAGCTTTCTTT	CASSLSVLTEAFF
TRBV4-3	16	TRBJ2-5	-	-	TGCGCCAGCAGCCAAGATCACGGTCCCGGGAAAGAGACCCAGTACTTC	CASSQDHGPGKETQYF
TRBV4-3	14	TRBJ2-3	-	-	TGCGCCAGCAGCCAAGAGAGTCTGGCCGATACGCAGTATTTT	CASSQESLADTQYF
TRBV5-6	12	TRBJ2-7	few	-	TGTGCCAGCAGCTGGGACTCCTACGAGCAGTACTTC	CASSWDSYEQYF
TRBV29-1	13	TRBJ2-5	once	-	TGCAGCGTTGATCTCCAGGGGAGAGGGACCCAGTACTTC	CSVDLQGRGTQYF
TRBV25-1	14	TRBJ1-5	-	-	TGTGCCAGCAGTGGTTTACTGTACAATCAGCCCCAGCATTTT	CASSGLLYNQPQHF
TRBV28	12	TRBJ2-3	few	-	TGTGCCAGCAGTTTAATTCGAGATACGCAGTATTTT	CASSLIRDTQYF
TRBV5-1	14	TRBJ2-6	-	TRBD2	TGCGCCAGCAGCGCATTGACTAGCGGGGGGCCCCTTCATTTC	CASSALTSGGPLHF
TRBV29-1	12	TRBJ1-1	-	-	TGCAGCGGGGGGACGGCGCCGGCTGAAGCTTTCTTT	CSGGTAPAEAFF
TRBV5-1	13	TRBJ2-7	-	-	TGCGCCAGCAGCTTGGATGCGGGGAGCGAGCAGTACTTC	CASSLDAGSEQYF
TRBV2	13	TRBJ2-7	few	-	TGTGCCAGCAGCGTAAGGAAACCCGACGAGCAGTACTTC	CASSVRKPDEQYF
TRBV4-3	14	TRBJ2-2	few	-	TGCGCCAGCAGCTTACAGGGAGGCACCGGGGAGCTGTTTTTT	CASSLQGGTGELFF
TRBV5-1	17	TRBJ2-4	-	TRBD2	TGCGCCAGCAGCCTCTCAACTAGCGGGGGGCTGGGAAACATTCAGTACTTC	CASSLSTSGGLGNIQYF
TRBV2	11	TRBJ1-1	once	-	TGTGCCAGCACGGTGAACACTGAAGCTTTCTTT	CASTVNTEAFF
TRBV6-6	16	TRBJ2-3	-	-	TGTGCCAGCACCCTTGGGAGTAGGGCATTCACAGATACGCAGTATTTT	CASTLGSRAFTDTQYF
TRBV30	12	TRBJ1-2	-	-	TGTGCCTGGCAAAAAGGGCTCTATGGCTACACCTTC	CAWQKGLYGYTF
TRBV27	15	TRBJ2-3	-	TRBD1	TGTGCCAGCAGTTTATCCCCGGGGACAGTCGATACGCAGTATTTT	CASSLSPGTVDTQYF
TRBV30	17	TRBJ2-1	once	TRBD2	TGTGCCTGGAGTCCCGCGGGGGGCCGGAGCTCCTACAATGAGCAGTTCTTC	CAWSPAGGRSSYNEQFF
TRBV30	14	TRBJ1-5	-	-	TGTGCCTGGAGTGGCCCCAGCCCTAATCAGCCCCAGCATTTT	CAWSGPSPNQPQHF
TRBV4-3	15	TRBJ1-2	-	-	TGCGCCAGCAGCCAAGAGGTAGAAGCCCCCTATGGCTACACCTTC	CASSQEVEAPYGYTF
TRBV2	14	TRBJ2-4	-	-	TGTGCCAGCAGTGAAACTTGGGCCAAAAACATTCAGTACTTC	CASSETWAKNIQYF
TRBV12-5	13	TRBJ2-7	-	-	TGTGCTAGTGGTTCTCCAGGGACCTACGAGCAGTACTTC	CASGSPGTYEQYF
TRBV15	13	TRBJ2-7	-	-	TGTGCCACCAGCAAGGCAGGGGTCTACGAGCAGTACTTC	CATSKAGVYEQYF
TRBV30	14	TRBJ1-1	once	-	TGTGCCTGGAGTAGGTCTTCCAGGAACACTGAAGCTTTCTTT	CAWSRSSRNTEAFF
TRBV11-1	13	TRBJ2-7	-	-	TGTGCCAGCAGCTTCAGAGGGTCCTACGAGCAGTACTTC	CASSFRGSYEQYF
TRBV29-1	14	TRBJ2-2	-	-	TGCAGCATCCGACAGGGGAGGGTCACCGGGGAGCTGTTTTTT	CSIRQGRVTGELFF
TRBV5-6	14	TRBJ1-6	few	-	TGTGCCAGCAGCTCACCGGACTATGATTCACCCCTCCACTTT	CASSSPDYDSPLHF
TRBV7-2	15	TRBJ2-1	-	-	TGTGCCAGCAGCTTAGTGGGGGGCGGTTTGTATGAGCAGTTCTTC	CASSLVGGGLYEQFF
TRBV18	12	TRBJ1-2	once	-	TGTGCCAGCTCACGCAGATTTAGTGGCTACACCTTC	CASSRRFSGYTF
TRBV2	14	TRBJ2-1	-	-	TGTGCCAGCAGTGATCTGCCGACGGGCAATGAGCAGTTCTTC	CASSDLPTGNEQFF
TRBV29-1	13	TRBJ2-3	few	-	TGCAGCGTTGAAGATCAGTCAGCAGATACGCAGTATTTT	CSVEDQSADTQYF
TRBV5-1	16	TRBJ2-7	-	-	TGCGCCAGCAGCTTGGGCACAGGGTCAAACTCCTACGAGCAGTACTTC	CASSLGTGSNSYEQYF
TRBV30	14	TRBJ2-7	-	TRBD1	TGTGCCTGGAGTGTCGGGACAGAAAACTACGAGCAGTACTTC	CAWSVGTENYEQYF
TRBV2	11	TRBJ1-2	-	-	TGTGCCAGCAGGGTCGACGCAGGCTACACCTTC	CASRVDAGYTF
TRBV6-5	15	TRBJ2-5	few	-	TGTGCCAGCAGTTATTTTGTACAGGGAAGCGAGACCCAGTACTTC	CASSYFVQGSETQYF
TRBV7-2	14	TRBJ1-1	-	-	TGTGCCAGCAGCCCCGGATCCTCAGGGAACAAAGCTTTCTTT	CASSPGSSGNKAFF
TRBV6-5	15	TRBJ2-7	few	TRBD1	TGTGCCAGCAGTGCACGACAGGGTTTTCTCTACGAGCAGTACTTC	CASSARQGFLYEQYF
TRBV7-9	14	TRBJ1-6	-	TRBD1	TGTGCCAGCAGCTCCGGGACAGGGAGTTCACCCCTCCACTTT	CASSSGTGSSPLHF
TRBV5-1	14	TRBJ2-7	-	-	TGCGCCAGCAGCGGGAAACAGTCCACCGACGAGCAGTACTTC	CASSGKQSTDEQYF
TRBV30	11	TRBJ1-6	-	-	TGTGCCTGGCAGTTTAATTCACCCCTCCACTTT	CAWQFNSPLHF
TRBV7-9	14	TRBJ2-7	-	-	TGTGCCAGCAGCCCTGTGGGGTCCCTCTACGAGCAGTACTTC	CASSPVGSLYEQYF
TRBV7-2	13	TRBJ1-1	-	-	TGTGCCAGCAGCCGATCGATGAACACTGAAGCTTTCTTT	CASSRSMNTEAFF
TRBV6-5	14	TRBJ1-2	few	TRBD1	TGTGCCAGCAGTATCTCGGGACAGGGGTATGGCTACACCTTC	CASSISGQGYGYTF
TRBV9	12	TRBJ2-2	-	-	TGTGCCAGCAGCGTAGGTGGCGGGGAGCTGTTTTTT	CASSVGGGELFF
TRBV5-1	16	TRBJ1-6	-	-	TGCGCCAGCAGCTTGGCGGGGAGAAGGTATAATTCACCCCTCCACTTT	CASSLAGRRYNSPLHF
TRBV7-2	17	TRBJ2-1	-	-	TGTGCCAGCAGCCGAATTGGGACGTATAGCTCCTACAATGAGCAGTTCTTC	CASSRIGTYSSYNEQFF
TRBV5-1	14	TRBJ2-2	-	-	TGCGCCAGCAGCTTAGGGGGAAACACCGGGGAGCTGTTTTTT	CASSLGGNTGELFF
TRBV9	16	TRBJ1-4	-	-	TGTGCCAGCAGCGTAGGAGGAGGTCAGGGCGGCGAAAAACTGTTTTTT	CASSVGGGQGGEKLFF
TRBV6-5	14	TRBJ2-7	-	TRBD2	TGTGCCAGCAGCCCCGGGACTAGGAGGTACGAGCAGTACTTC	CASSPGTRRYEQYF
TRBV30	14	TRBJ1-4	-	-	TGTGCCTGGAGTGTACTGGGAACTAATGAAAAACTGTTTTTT	CAWSVLGTNEKLFF
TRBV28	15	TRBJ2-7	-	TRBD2	TGTGCCAGCAGCCAAACTAGCGGGGGGGCCTACGAGCAGTACTTC	CASSQTSGGAYEQYF
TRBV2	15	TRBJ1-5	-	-	TGTGCCAGCAGTGAAGGGGGGACCCTGGGACAGCCCCAGCATTTT	CASSEGGTLGQPQHF
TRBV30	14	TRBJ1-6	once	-	TGTGCCTGGAGTGTAGAAGGTCTGGTAGGGGCCCTCCACTTT	CAWSVEGLVGALHF
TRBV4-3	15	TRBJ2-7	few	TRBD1	TGCGCCAGCAGCCAAGGGACAGGGAAACGCTACGAGCAGTACTTC	CASSQGTGKRYEQYF